This T cell receptor (beta chain) was recovered during a study of shared clonotypes between healthy human individuals. Looking at the study overall: For every donor, three CD4 naive, three CD4 memory, two CD8 naive and one CD8 memory plates were used.

CDR3 length equals 15 residues. CDR1 is MGHRA, CDR2 YSYEKL, per germline. Trimming left V 3 bases short and J 1 base short, with 13 bases between. Sequenced by immunoSEQ multiplex PCR; TCRdb stores in-frame clones only, minus some. The sample lists approximately 710,000 clones; roughly 87% were seen once. The table lists this clone with a count of one. This chain joins TRBV4-1 and TRBJ2-7; tentative D call: TRBD1 (5 bases). Sequenced: memory CD8+ T cells from PBMCs. Subset specified: CD45RO+ cells pooled with CCR7-negative TemRA cells. The receptor's source is a man between 18 and 35 years old in good health. Some clones in this sample may be carry-over from other donors' samples. In DNA, the CDR3 is TGCGCCAGCAGCCACCGGACATCGGCGTCCTACGAGCAGTACTTC. It codes for CASSHRTSASYEQYF.